Listed here are 29 T cell receptor beta chains from one sample, sequenced in a study of Tregs in tolerant kidney transplant recipients. Libraries were prepared by immunoSEQ multiplex PCR; TCRdb keeps only in-frame clonotypes and omits some of them. There are 40,000 to 50,000 clones in the sample; under 95% occur only once, and around 0.67% lies in the top ten. Sequenced input: Tregs from blood. These receptors all come from a human donor in good health.

CDR3 nucleotides: TGTGCCAGCAGTTACCGCCCGCCGTCGGCCAACGTCCTGACTTTC. Translating gives CASSYRPPSANVLTF. The chain joins TRBV6-5 to TRBJ2-6, with D hard to call. This CDR3 spans 15 amino acids. Germline V gene lookup returns CDR1 MNHEY and CDR2 SVGAGI. Trimming took off 2 bases at V and 6 bases at J, with 11 bases between the two ends.

This chain connects TRBV10-1 to TRBJ2-5; D unresolved. Germline CDR1 WNHNN, CDR2 SYGVQD (reference sequence). V was clipped by 6 bases and J by 4 bases, with 15 bases between them. The CDR3 loop spans 14 amino acids. CDR3 coding DNA: TGCGCCAGCAGCCGGGTTGACCCGGGAGAGACCCAGTACTTC. Protein: CASSRVDPGETQYF.

This sequence joins TRBV13 and TRBJ2-5; 8 nucleotides match TRBD1. CDR3 length: 18 residues. V lost 5 bases, J lost 0 bases, and 14 bases stayed unmatched. Germline CDR1 reads PRHDT; CDR2 reads FYEKMQ (reference sequence). The CDR3 DNA sequence: TGTGCCAGCAGCCCCCGACCGAAAACAGGGGGATACCAAGAGACCCAGTACTTC. Protein sequence: CASSPRPKTGGYQETQYF.

This clone was detected a few times. V and J are TRBV7-2 and TRBJ2-2, with 9 bases fitting TRBD2. Germline V lookup: CDR1 SGHTA, CDR2 FQGNSA. This CDR3 is built from 15 residues. The V segment lost 4 bases and the J segment 1 base; nucleotides outside the gene matches: 1. The CDR3 sequence is CASSSTSGNTGELFF. The CDR3 nucleotides are TGTGCCAGCAGCTCGACTAGCGGGAACACCGGGGAGCTGTTTTTT.

The V and J genes are TRBV11-2 and TRBJ1-2, with TRBD1 as a possible D gene (5 bases). Germline V gene lookup returns CDR1 SGHAT and CDR2 FQNNGV. Trimming stripped 1 base from V and 6 bases from J, with 15 bases between. The CDR3 totals 15 residues. The DNA of the CDR3 is TGTGCCAGCAGCTTAGTTCGAGTAGGGGATGATGGCTACACCTTC. As protein: CASSLVRVGDDGYTF.

The rearrangement joins TRBV11-3 to TRBJ1-1, with no clear D. The V and J ends lost 3 bases and 0 bases respectively, with 5 bases between them. Germline CDR1 and CDR2: SGHNT and YENEEA. The length of the CDR3 is 13 residues. For the CDR3, the DNA is TGTGCCAGCAGCTTCCAGATGAACACTGAAGCTTTCTTT. This codes for CASSFQMNTEAFF.

V and J are TRBV5-1 and TRBJ2-1; no firm D call. The CDR3 consists of 16 residues. The V gene lost 0 bases and the J gene lost 0 bases, with 10 bases spanning the gap. The germline CDR1 and CDR2 sequences are SGHRS and YFSETQ. The CDR3 protein is CASSLAGGSSYNEQFF. CDR3 in DNA: TGCGCCAGCAGCTTGGCGGGCGGCAGCTCCTACAATGAGCAGTTCTTC.

The V gene is TRBV30, the J gene TRBJ2-7; a weak D match, TRBD1 (5 bases). This CDR3 is 15 amino acids long. CDR1 is GTSNPN, CDR2 SVGIG, per germline (reference sequence). Trimming left V 2 bases short and J 3 bases short, with 17 bases between. CDR3 coding DNA: TGTGCCTGGAGTAAGGGGCCCACCATGAGCTACGAGCAGTACTTC. The encoded protein is CAWSKGPTMSYEQYF. Supplemented by reference TRBV30 and TRBJ2-7, the full variable domain reads SQTIHQWPATLVQPVGSPLSLECTVEGTSNPNLYWYRQAAGRGLQLLFYSVGIGQISSEVPQNLSASRPQDRQFILSSKKLLLSDSGFYLCAWSKGPTMSYEQYFGPGTRLTVT.

V and J are TRBV6-1 and TRBJ2-7; no firm D call. The CDR3 covers 11 residues. Germline CDR1 and CDR2: MNHNS and SASEGT. The germline V and J ends were trimmed by 6 bases and 5 bases, with 8 bases remaining between them. DNA for the CDR3: TGTGCCAGCAGCCCCAAGGACGAGCAGTACTTC. This encodes CASSPKDEQYF.

The chain joins TRBV14 to TRBJ1-2; a weak D match, TRBD1 (5 bases). CDR1 and CDR2 from the germline V gene are SGHDN and FVKESK. The CDR3 is 15 amino acids. Deletions cut 1 base from V and 4 bases from J, with 13 bases between. This CDR3 is CASSQARGSFYGYTF. In nucleotides, the CDR3 is TGTGCCAGCAGCCAAGCGCGGGGCAGCTTCTATGGCTACACCTTC.

J is TRBJ2-5 and V is TRBV6-6; D might be TRBD1 or TRBD2, each matching 5 bases. Germline loops: CDR1 MNHNY, CDR2 SVGAGI (reference sequence). CDR3 length: 15 amino acids. Trimming cost V 0 bases and J 2 bases, with 10 bases left between them. Written as DNA, the CDR3 is TGTGCCAGCAGTTACTCGATGTGGGGGCAAGAGACCCAGTACTTC. Translation gives CASSYSMWGQETQYF.

CDR3 loop: CASRLSRATTLYQETQYF. CDR3 DNA: TGTGCCAGCAGGTTATCTAGGGCCACGACTCTTTATCAAGAGACCCAGTACTTC. The rearrangement uses TRBV2 and TRBJ2-5, with D unclear. The CDR3 has 18 residues. Between the trimmed V and J ends, which lost 6 bases and 2 bases, there was a span of 25 bases. Germline V CDR1 and CDR2: SNHLY, FYNNEI.

The genes are TRBV4-1 and TRBJ2-3; no definite D call. V dropped 5 bases and J dropped 8 bases, with 14 bases sitting between them. The CDR3 runs 13 residues. The germline V gene has CDR1 MGHRA and CDR2 YSYEKL. The CDR3 loop is CASSSQALGTQYF. CDR3 coding DNA: TGCGCCAGCAGCTCCCAGGCTCTGGGTACGCAGTATTTT.

This clone was seen once. The chain joins TRBV9 to TRBJ1-4; D gene ambiguous. Trimming pared 4 bases from V and 1 base from J, leaving 8 bases between. The CDR3 is 14 amino acids. CDR1 and CDR2 (germline): SGDLS, YYNGEE. CDR3 nucleotide sequence: TGTGCCAGCAGCCCGAGGGTAACTAATGAAAAACTGTTTTTT. Translated, it gives CASSPRVTNEKLFF.

V is TRBV4-1 and J is TRBJ2-3; 9 bases are shared with TRBD2. Per the germline V gene, CDR1 is MGHRA and CDR2 is YSYEKL. The CDR3 has 14 amino acids. V was clipped by 8 bases and J by 2 bases; unmatched bases: 5. CDR3 nucleotides: TGCGCCAGCTCACTAGCGGGTTTCACAGATACGCAGTATTTT. This sequence encodes CASSLAGFTDTQYF.

The rearrangement joins TRBV5-8 to TRBJ2-2; D is unclear. Trimming removed 4 bases at V and 7 bases at J, with 11 bases between. The CDR3 totals 13 residues. Germline lookup yields CDR1 SGHTS and CDR2 YDEGEE. The CDR3 is CASSPVVGGELFF. As DNA, the CDR3 is TGTGCCAGCAGCCCGGTGGTTGGCGGGGAGCTGTTTTTT.

This clone was counted once. The J gene is TRBJ1-2, the V gene TRBV7-9; TRBD1 matches at 8 bases. The V segment lost 2 bases and the J segment 3 bases; nucleotides outside the gene matches: 8. Looked up from germline, CDR1 is SEHNR and CDR2 is FQNEAQ (reference sequence). The CDR3 sequence is 16 residues long. This CDR3 is CASSLIDWGQDYGYTF. The CDR3 DNA follows: TGTGCCAGCAGCTTAATTGACTGGGGACAGGACTATGGCTACACCTTC.

The chain combines TRBV19 with TRBJ2-5; TRBD2 agrees at 14 bases. The J call is uncertain, as TRBJ2-7 better fits the DNA end. The CDR3 length is 17 residues. Germline CDR1 LNHDA, CDR2 SQIVND (reference sequence). CDR3 amino acids: CASSVGPRTSGRNEQYF. The CDR3 DNA sequence: TGTGCCAGTAGTGTCGGACCTCGGACTAGCGGGAGGAACGAGCAGTACTTC.

V is TRBV2 and J is TRBJ2-2, with D possibly TRBD2 on 5 matching bases. Germline CDR1 reads SNHLY; CDR2 reads FYNNEI. Between the trimmed V and J ends, which lost 8 bases and 4 bases, there was a span of 14 bases. The CDR3 length is 14 residues. In nucleotides, the CDR3 is TGTGCCAGCGGTCGGGCTAGCTCCACCGGGGAGCTGTTTTTT. This encodes CASGRASSTGELFF.

The V and J genes are TRBV5-1 and TRBJ2-1; 9 bases are a match to TRBD1. CDR1 and CDR2 (germline): SGHRS, YFSETQ. The CDR3 totals 15 residues. Losses at the gene ends were 3 bases for V and 5 bases for J; bases not matched to a gene: 6. CDR3 sequence: CASSWPGTGNNEQFF. In DNA, the CDR3 is TGCGCCAGCAGCTGGCCCGGGACAGGGAACAATGAGCAGTTCTTC.

In this sample, this clone turned up once. V usage is TRBV4-1 and J usage is TRBJ2-2; D not certain. Trimming shortened V by 4 bases and J by 4 bases, and 10 bases separated the two germline ends. This CDR3 spans 14 amino acids. Germline values: CDR1 MGHRA, CDR2 YSYEKL. This CDR3 reads CASSLLVPTGELFF. The CDR3 DNA is TGCGCCAGCAGCCTCCTTGTGCCCACCGGGGAGCTGTTTTTT.

The chain uses TRBV6-5 and TRBJ2-5; maybe TRBD2 (6 bases). Germline values: CDR1 MNHEY, CDR2 SVGAGI. Trimming cost V 0 bases and J 5 bases, with 10 bases left between them. There are 14 residues in the CDR3. CDR3 residues: CASSYSPGRETQYF. In DNA form, the CDR3 reads TGTGCCAGCAGTTACTCTCCTGGGAGGGAGACCCAGTACTTC.

The V gene is TRBV2, the J gene TRBJ2-3; TRBD2 might be the D (6 bases). CDR1 is SNHLY, CDR2 FYNNEI, per germline. V dropped 3 bases and J dropped 0 bases, with 7 bases sitting between them. There are 14 residues in the CDR3. This CDR3 reads CASSEGLSTDTQYF. For the CDR3, the DNA is TGTGCCAGCAGTGAGGGACTTAGCACAGATACGCAGTATTTT. Complete variable domain (other parts from reference TRBV2 and TRBJ2-3): EPEVTQTPSHQVTQMGQEVILRCVPISNHLYFYWYRQILGQKVEFLVSFYNNEISEKSEIFDDQFSVERPDGSNFTLKIRSTKLEDSAMYFCASSEGLSTDTQYFGPGTRLTVL.

As to this clone: This sample also contains other DNA sequences that code for the same CDR3. This rearrangement joins TRBV5-1 to TRBJ2-3; D not certain. Trimming left V 7 bases short and J 6 bases short, with 21 bases between. Germline CDR1 and CDR2: SGHRS and YFSETQ. The CDR3 is 15 residues long. The CDR3 coding sequence is TGCGCCAGCGCCAGAGGCCAAAATCTGATGGATACGCAGTATTTT. It encodes CASARGQNLMDTQYF.

The chain uses TRBV10-3 and TRBJ2-5, with 9 nucleotides matching TRBD1. V dropped 10 bases and J dropped 1; count of bases not matched to a gene: 7. Germline assignment: CDR1 ENHRY and CDR2 SYGVKD. CDR3 size: 14 residues. The CDR3 bases are TGTGCCACACAGGGGGCAGTAGGCCAAGAGACCCAGTACTTC. This codes for CATQGAVGQETQYF.

CDR3 in DNA: TGTGCCAGCAGCGCCCCGGGTAGCGGGAGATACGAGCAGTACTTC. Its translation: CASSAPGSGRYEQYF. V is TRBV5-4 and J is TRBJ2-7; 9 bases map to TRBD2. This CDR3 comprises 15 residues. The V gene end was trimmed by 4 bases and the J gene end by 4 bases; junction bases not matched to a gene: 9. Germline V gives CDR1 SGHNT, CDR2 YYREEE (reference sequence).

The rearrangement uses TRBV4-1 and TRBJ1-5, with D possibly TRBD1 on 5 matching bases. The CDR3 length is 13 residues. Trimming left V 0 bases short and J 5 bases short, with 5 bases between. In germline, CDR1 is MGHRA, CDR2 YSYEKL. The CDR3 DNA follows: TGCGCCAGCAGCCAAGAGGGGGATCAGCCCCAGCATTTT. This translates into CASSQEGDQPQHF.

This CDR3 is CASKWTSGNEQYF. The CDR3 region has the DNA TGTGCCAGCAAATGGACTAGCGGGAACGAGCAGTACTTC. This sequence joins TRBV6-5 and TRBJ2-7; 12 bases align to TRBD2. The V gene end was trimmed by 7 bases and the J gene end by 5 bases; junction bases not matched to a gene: 3. Germline lookup yields CDR1 MNHEY and CDR2 SVGAGI. This CDR3 contains 13 residues.

The chain is built from TRBV9 and TRBJ2-1; possibly TRBD2 for D (5 bases). This CDR3 has 14 residues. Germline V gives CDR1 SGDLS, CDR2 YYNGEE. Trimming stripped 3 bases from V and 2 bases from J, with 9 bases between. CDR3 protein: CASSGRGAYNEQFF. Here the CDR3 DNA reads TGTGCCAGCAGCGGACGGGGAGCCTACAATGAGCAGTTCTTC.